This TCR beta chain was recovered during a study of cytomegalovirus exposure and HLA in healthy donors. To note about this clone: As yet, its antigen is unknown.

Both 60 Vbeta primers and 13 Jbeta primers went into the PCR. Some clones are missing from TCRdb's copy, which holds only in-frame ones; the method was immunoSEQ multiplex PCR. The table lists under 200,000 clones, under 85% of them singletons. Trimming stripped 0 bases from V and 6 bases from J, with 6 bases between. The germline CDR1 and CDR2 sequences are LGHNA and YSLEER. CDR3 length equals 13 residues. Points from the study as a whole: In a later analysis, TCR beta V- and J-gene trimming showed a link to a missense DCLRE1C variant. Association of approximately 16,000 TCR beta sequences with HLA alleles was found at 0.05 false discovery rate in a later analysis.

The sequencing input was PBMCs. This TCR derives from a woman younger than 35 in good health and CMV-seropositive. The gene calls are TRBV4-3 and TRBJ1-5; D gene unclear. CDR3 DNA sequence: TGCGCCAGCAGCCAAGATCTCGTTCAGCCCCAGCATTTT. This encodes CASSQDLVQPQHF.